This T cell receptor (beta chain) is drawn from a study of blood T cells in healthy people across ages. Study conclusions and caveats: The recorded TCR beta diversity per million T cells decreased in a roughly linear manner with age. Whereas aged donors had fewer naive CD4+ cells, long-lived donors had more of them and higher diversity.

Concerning this clonotype: What it binds is unknown.

The germline gives CDR1 DFQATT, CDR2 SNEGSKA (reference sequence). V was clipped by 4 bases and J by 2 bases, with 11 bases between them. The CDR3 runs to 13 residues. The authors ran a second PCR of 7 to 11 cycles using a sample-barcoded 5' primer and a J-beta primer mix. Each cDNA molecule was tagged by a template-switch adaptor that had 12 random nucleotides. TCRdb independently ran MiXCR on the 5' RACE reads; one entry per CDR3 protein. The sample lists under 1,000,000 distinct CDR3 sequences; 46% were seen once. Sequencing was carried out using blood. This sequence joins TRBV20-1 and TRBJ2-5; D is perhaps TRBD2 (6 bases). The receptor was derived from a man older than 75 in good health. For the CDR3, the DNA is TGCAGTGCTAAAGGGACTGGACAAGAGACCCAGTACTTC. Its translation: CSAKGTGQETQYF.